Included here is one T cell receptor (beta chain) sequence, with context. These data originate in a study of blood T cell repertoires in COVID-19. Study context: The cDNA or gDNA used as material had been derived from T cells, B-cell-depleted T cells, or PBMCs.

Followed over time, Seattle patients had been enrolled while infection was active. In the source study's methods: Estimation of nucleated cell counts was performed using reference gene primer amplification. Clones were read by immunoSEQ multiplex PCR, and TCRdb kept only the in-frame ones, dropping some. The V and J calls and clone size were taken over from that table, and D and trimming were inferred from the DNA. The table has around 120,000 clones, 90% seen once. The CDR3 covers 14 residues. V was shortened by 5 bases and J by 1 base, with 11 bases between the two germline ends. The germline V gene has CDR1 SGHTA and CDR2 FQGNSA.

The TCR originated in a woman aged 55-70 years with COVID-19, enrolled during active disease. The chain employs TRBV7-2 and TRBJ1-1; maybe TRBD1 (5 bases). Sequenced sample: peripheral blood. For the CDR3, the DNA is TGTGCCAGCAGCCTATTCCAGGGGAACACTGAAGCTTTCTTT. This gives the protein CASSLFQGNTEAFF.